Below are 28 T cell receptor beta chains sequenced from a single sample in a study of T cell responses to AZD1222 COVID-19 vaccine. Assay used: immunoSEQ multiplex PCR; TCRdb lists only in-frame clones, some missing. Of under 130,000 clones listed, 88% are singletons. The specimen was peripheral blood, collected on day 0 of AZD1222 vaccination. The receptors derive from an adult in good health.

The V and J genes are TRBV3-1 (or the pseudogene TRBV3-2) and TRBJ2-2; 10 bases fit TRBD1. V shed 6 bases, J shed 2 bases, and the junction held 6 bases outside the gene matches. CDR1 is LGHDT and CDR2 is YNNKEL in the germline V gene (reference sequence). This CDR3 spans 16 amino acids. The CDR3 sequence: CASSHGQGGNTGELFF. The CDR3 DNA is TGTGCCAGCAGTCACGGACAGGGGGGAAACACCGGGGAGCTGTTTTTT.

The chain links TRBV11-2 to TRBJ2-7; D could derive from TRBD1 or TRBD2 (5 bases each). V was clipped by 2 bases and J by 2 bases, with 22 bases between them. This CDR3 region has 18 residues. Germline V gene sequence: CDR1 SGHAT, CDR2 FQNNGV. The CDR3 nucleotides read TGTGCCAGCAGCTTACGTGGGAGTGTGGTCCAGGGCACCTACGAGCAGTACTTC. Its translation: CASSLRGSVVQGTYEQYF.

The rearrangement uses TRBV29-1 and TRBJ2-5; D ambiguous. Germline V gives CDR1 SQVTM, CDR2 ANQGSEA. Deletions cut 4 bases from V and 2 bases from J, with 11 bases between. This CDR3 contains 13 residues. CDR3: CSVVANLQETQYF. The CDR3 DNA sequence: TGCAGCGTTGTGGCAAACCTACAAGAGACCCAGTACTTC.

The chain combines TRBV10-3 with TRBJ2-2; 9 bases are shared with TRBD2. This CDR3 contains 17 residues. From germline, CDR1 is ENHRY and CDR2 SYGVKD. Trimming removed 2 bases from V and 3 bases from J; junction bases left unmatched: 7. CDR3 region: CAISERGSGSYTGELFF. The CDR3 nucleotides are TGTGCCATCAGTGAGAGGGGTAGCGGGAGTTACACCGGGGAGCTGTTTTTT.

In nucleotides, the CDR3 is TGTGCCAGCTCACCTAGGGGGGATGACGGCTACACCTTC. This translates into CASSPRGDDGYTF. The chain is built from TRBV18 and TRBJ1-2, with D possibly TRBD1 on 6 matching bases. Germline V CDR1 and CDR2: KGHSH, LQKENI. This CDR3 has 13 amino acids. V dropped 3 bases and J dropped 8 bases, with 13 bases sitting between them.

This clone was picked up one time. The CDR3 loop reads CASYPQIGGGITEAFF. CDR3 DNA sequence: TGTGCCAGTTACCCCCAAATAGGGGGAGGGATCACTGAAGCTTTCTTT. The chain has TRBV28 and TRBJ1-1; perhaps TRBD1 as D (6 bases). Germline assignment: CDR1 MDHEN and CDR2 SYDVKM. V was pared by 9 bases and J by 4 bases, with 24 bases between. The CDR3 spans 16 residues.

This chain uses TRBV9 with TRBJ2-7; no clear D gene. The CDR3 is 14 residues long. The ends were cut back, 0 bases at V and 4 bases at J, with 11 bases in the middle. Per germline, CDR1 SGDLS and CDR2 YYNGEE. CDR3 sequence: CASSVGPRLYEQYF. CDR3 nucleotide sequence: TGTGCCAGCAGCGTAGGACCGAGATTGTACGAGCAGTACTTC. The full variable domain, rest sourced from reference TRBV9 and TRBJ2-7, is DSGVTQTPKHLITATGQRVTLRCSPRSGDLSVYWYQQSLDQGLQFLIQYYNGEERAKGNILERFSAQQFPDLHSELNLSSLELGDSALYFCASSVGPRLYEQYFGPGTRLTVT.

This chain connects TRBV2 to TRBJ1-2; D not certain. The germline V gene encodes CDR1 SNHLY and CDR2 FYNNEI. There are 13 residues in the CDR3. The CDR3 protein is CATSGRPNYGYTF. Written as DNA, the CDR3 is TGTGCAACCAGCGGCAGACCCAACTATGGCTACACCTTC.

The V and J genes are TRBV4-3 and TRBJ1-1, with a tentative D call TRBD1 (6 bases). Trimming stripped 5 bases from V and 0 bases from J, with 13 bases between. The CDR3 covers 15 residues. Per germline, CDR1 LGHNA and CDR2 YSLEER. CDR3 nucleotide sequence: TGCGCCAGCAGCTCCTGGACAGCCATGAACACTGAAGCTTTCTTT. It specifies CASSSWTAMNTEAFF.

This chain links TRBV5-4 with TRBJ2-1, with TRBD2 matching over 7 bases. The V and J ends lost 6 bases and 0 bases, in that order; junction bases with no gene match: 9. Germline V CDR1 and CDR2: SGHNT, YYREEE (reference sequence). This CDR3 is 16 amino acids long. CDR3 amino acids: CASNLAGPSSYNEQFF. The CDR3 region has the DNA TGTGCCAGCAACTTAGCGGGCCCTAGCTCCTACAATGAGCAGTTCTTC. Combining the CDR3 with reference TRBV5-4 and TRBJ2-1 gives the whole variable domain ETGVTQSPTHLIKTRGQQVTLRCSSQSGHNTVSWYQQALGQGPQFIFQYYREEENGRGNFPPRFSGLQFPNYSSELNVNALELDDSALYLCASNLAGPSSYNEQFFGPGTRLTVL.

This rearrangement joins TRBV13 to TRBJ1-2; tentatively, D is TRBD1 (5 bases). The V gene lost 5 bases and the J gene lost 8 bases, with 21 bases spanning the gap. The CDR3 runs to 15 residues. Germline loops: CDR1 PRHDT, CDR2 FYEKMQ (reference sequence). CDR3 sequence (DNA): TGTGCCAGCAGCCGCGGGGACGGAGGCTTCGGAGGCTACACCTTC. Encoded protein: CASSRGDGGFGGYTF.

V usage is TRBV14 and J usage is TRBJ1-1; TRBD1 agrees at 9 bases. With V trimmed by 8 bases and J by 0 bases, 1 base remained unmatched. The CDR3 length is 13 residues. From germline, CDR1 is SGHDN and CDR2 FVKESK. DNA of the CDR3: TGTGCCAGCGGACAGGGGATGAACACTGAAGCTTTCTTT. Its protein is CASGQGMNTEAFF. Full variable domain (missing parts from reference TRBV14 and TRBJ1-1): EAGVTQFPSHSVIEKGQTVTLRCDPISGHDNLYWYRRVMGKEIKFLLHFVKESKQDESGMPNNRFLAERTGGTYSTLKVQPAELEDSGVYFCASGQGMNTEAFFGQGTRLTVV.

The chain links TRBV12-3 or TRBV12-4 to TRBJ1-3; D call uncertain. The CDR3 covers 13 residues. The V end lost 6 bases, the J end lost 6 bases, and 12 bases lay between the germline ends. CDR3 coding DNA: TGTGCCAGCAGCGACGGACGGGAAAACACCATATATTTT. Translation: CASSDGRENTIYF.

The chain links TRBV7-9 to TRBJ1-1, with D possibly TRBD1 on 5 matching bases. Germline values: CDR1 SEHNR, CDR2 FQNEAQ (reference sequence). Trimming stripped 4 bases from V and 5 bases from J, with 17 bases between. CDR3 length: 15 residues. The CDR3 protein is CASSSGTGVKTEAFF. The CDR3 coding sequence is TGTGCCAGCAGCTCCGGGACGGGGGTTAAGACTGAAGCTTTCTTT.

The rearrangement uses TRBV29-1 and TRBJ1-2, with D possibly matching TRBD1 (5 bases). This CDR3 is built from 12 residues. Trimming cost V 6 bases and J 4 bases, with 12 bases left between them. From germline, CDR1 is SQVTM and CDR2 ANQGSEA. The CDR3 coding sequence is TGCAGCGTGCGGGACCTTAGCTATGGCTACACCTTC. This encodes CSVRDLSYGYTF.

The chain links TRBV27 to TRBJ1-1; 10 positions match TRBD1. This CDR3 has 15 residues. Germline CDR1 and CDR2: MNHEY and SMNVEV (reference sequence). With V trimmed by 6 bases and J by 3 bases, 7 bases remained unmatched. The CDR3 DNA reads as TGTGCCAGCAGGACAGGGGGCATTTACGACACTGAAGCTTTCTTT. It yields the protein CASRTGGIYDTEAFF.

This clone occurred once. V usage is TRBV28 and J usage is TRBJ2-3; D gene ambiguous. Trimming left V 4 bases short and J 2 bases short, with 7 bases between. Looked up from germline, CDR1 is MDHEN and CDR2 is SYDVKM. This CDR3 spans 13 amino acids. The CDR3 sequence: CASSSTSTDTQYF. CDR3 DNA sequence: TGTGCCAGCAGTTCGACATCCACAGATACGCAGTATTTT. Drawing the rest from reference TRBV28 and TRBJ2-3, the complete variable domain is DVKVTQSSRYLVKRTGEKVFLECVQDMDHENMFWYRQDPGLGLRLIYFSYDVKMKEKGDIPEGYSVSREKKERFSLILESASTNQTSMYLCASSSTSTDTQYFGPGTRLTVL.

This clone was seen once. The genes are TRBV28 and TRBJ2-7; TRBD1 agrees at 10 bases. V shed 2 bases, J shed 1 base, and the junction held 5 bases outside the gene matches. The CDR3 is made up of 16 amino acids. Germline V gives CDR1 MDHEN, CDR2 SYDVKM. CDR3 nucleotide sequence: TGTGCCAGCAGTTTAACCGGGACAGGGGAGTCCTACGAGCAGTACTTC. This translates into CASSLTGTGESYEQYF.

The CDR3 region is CASSGGSGTGELFF. The CDR3 nucleotides are TGTGCCAGCAGTGGGGGATCGGGCACCGGGGAGCTGTTTTTT. The chain recombines TRBV25-1 with TRBJ2-2; D gene unclear. V gave up 4 bases and J gave up 4 bases, with 10 bases separating them. From germline, CDR1 is MGHDK and CDR2 SYGVNS. The CDR3 runs to 14 residues.

The CDR3 loop reads CASSHPLGGRCSYNEQFF. The CDR3 DNA sequence: TGTGCCAGCAGCCACCCCCTAGGCGGGAGGTGCTCCTACAATGAGCAGTTCTTC. The chain joins TRBV12-1 to TRBJ2-1; TRBD2 was called by the table and not checked on the DNA. TRBV12-1 is a pseudogene. CDR3 length equals 18 residues.

This chain uses TRBV11-3 with TRBJ1-1, with a possible D match to TRBD1 (6 bases). Per germline, CDR1 SGHNT and CDR2 YENEEA. The V and J ends lost 6 bases and 5 bases respectively, with 13 bases between them. The CDR3 has 13 amino acids. CDR3 DNA: TGTGCCAGCAGTAACAGGGCGGGGACTGAAGCTTTCTTT. This sequence encodes CASSNRAGTEAFF.

The rearrangement joins TRBV7-9 to TRBJ1-3; D not resolved. V was clipped by 2 bases and J by 3 bases, with 8 bases between them. In germline, CDR1 is SEHNR, CDR2 FQNEAQ (reference sequence). This CDR3 has 14 amino acids. The CDR3 reads CASSLRGLGNTIYF. Written as DNA, the CDR3 is TGTGCCAGCAGCTTACGCGGACTTGGAAACACCATATATTTT.

The V gene is TRBV5-1, the J gene TRBJ2-3; D not resolved. Trimming took off 5 bases at V and 6 bases at J, with 7 bases between the two ends. Germline V gene sequence: CDR1 SGHRS, CDR2 YFSETQ. The CDR3 is 11 residues long. The CDR3: CASSSGDTQYF. CDR3 sequence (DNA): TGCGCCAGCAGTTCTGGGGATACGCAGTATTTT.

The chain uses TRBV27 and TRBJ2-1; D may be TRBD2 (6 bases). Germline CDR1 and CDR2: MNHEY and SMNVEV (reference sequence). This CDR3 has 15 residues. The ends were cut back, 4 bases at V and 4 bases at J, with 14 bases in the middle. CDR3 residues: CASSSRGTRYNEQFF. The CDR3 bases are TGTGCCAGCAGTTCGCGAGGGACTCGATACAATGAGCAGTTCTTC.

The rearrangement links TRBV2 to TRBJ2-3, with TRBD1 matching 7 bases. V lost 8 bases, J lost 10 bases, and 15 bases stayed unmatched. Germline V gene sequence: CDR1 SNHLY, CDR2 FYNNEI. The CDR3 covers 14 residues. CDR3 in DNA: TGTGCCAGCGAAGGGACAGTTCGGGGAGCGGCGCAGTATTTT. It specifies CASEGTVRGAAQYF.

The J gene is TRBJ1-1, the V gene TRBV19, with TRBD1 as a possible D gene (6 bases). Per germline, CDR1 LNHDA and CDR2 SQIVND (reference sequence). Trimming removed 5 bases at V and 5 bases at J, with 15 bases between. This CDR3 comprises 14 residues. In nucleotides, the CDR3 is TGTGCCAGTAGTTCCCAACAGGGTTTTACTGAAGCTTTCTTT. Its protein product is CASSSQQGFTEAFF.

This clone showed up just a few times. This chain uses TRBV19 with TRBJ1-5; D perhaps matches TRBD1 (6 bases). Trimming removed 10 bases from V and 1 base from J, with 17 bases in between. The germline V gene encodes CDR1 LNHDA and CDR2 SQIVND (reference sequence). The CDR3 has 15 residues. Here the CDR3 reads CATMLGALSNQPQHF. In nucleotides, the CDR3 is TGTGCCACCATGCTGGGGGCCCTCAGCAATCAGCCCCAGCATTTT.

V gene TRBV5-6 combines with J gene TRBJ1-5, with TRBD1 as a possible D gene (5 bases). V lost 2 bases and J lost 7, with 13 bases in between. This CDR3 has 14 residues. Germline V CDR1 and CDR2: SGHDT, YYEEEE. CDR3 DNA sequence: TGTGCCAGCAGCTTTCGCAGGGCGGACCAGCCCCAGCATTTT. It encodes CASSFRRADQPQHF. The full variable domain, with the rest looked up from reference TRBV5-6 and TRBJ1-5, is DAGVTQSPTHLIKTRGQQVTLRCSPKSGHDTVSWYQQALGQGPQFIFQYYEEEERQRGNFPDRFSGHQFPNYSSELNVNALLLGDSALYLCASSFRRADQPQHFGDGTRLSIL.